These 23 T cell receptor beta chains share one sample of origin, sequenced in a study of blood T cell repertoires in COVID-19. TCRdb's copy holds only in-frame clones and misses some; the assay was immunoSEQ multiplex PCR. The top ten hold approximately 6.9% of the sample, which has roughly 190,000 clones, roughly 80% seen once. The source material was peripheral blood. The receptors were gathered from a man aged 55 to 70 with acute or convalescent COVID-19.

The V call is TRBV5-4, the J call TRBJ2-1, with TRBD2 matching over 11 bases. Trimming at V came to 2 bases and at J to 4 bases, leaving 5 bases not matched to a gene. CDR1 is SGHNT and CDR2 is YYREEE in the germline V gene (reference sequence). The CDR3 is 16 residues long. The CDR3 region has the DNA TGTGCCAGCAGCTTTCCCGGGACTAGCGGATACAATGAGCAGTTCTTC. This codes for CASSFPGTSGYNEQFF.

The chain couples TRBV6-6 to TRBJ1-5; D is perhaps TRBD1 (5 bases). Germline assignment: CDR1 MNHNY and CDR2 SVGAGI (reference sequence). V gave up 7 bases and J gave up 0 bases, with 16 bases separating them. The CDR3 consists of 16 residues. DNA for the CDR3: TGTGCCAGCATTATTTCCGGGGACTATAGCAATCAGCCCCAGCATTTT. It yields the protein CASIISGDYSNQPQHF.

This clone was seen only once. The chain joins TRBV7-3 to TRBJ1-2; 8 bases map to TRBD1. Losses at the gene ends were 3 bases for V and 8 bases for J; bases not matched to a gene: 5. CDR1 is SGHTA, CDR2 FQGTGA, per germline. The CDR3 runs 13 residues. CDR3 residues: CASSFGQGTGYTF. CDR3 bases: TGTGCCAGCAGCTTCGGACAGGGAACGGGCTACACCTTC.

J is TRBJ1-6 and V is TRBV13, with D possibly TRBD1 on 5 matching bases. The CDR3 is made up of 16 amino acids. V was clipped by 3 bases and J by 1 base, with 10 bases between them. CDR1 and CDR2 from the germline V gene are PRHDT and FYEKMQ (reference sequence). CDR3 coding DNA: TGTGCCAGCAGCTTCCATCAGGGTTCCTATAATTCACCCCTCCACTTT. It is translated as CASSFHQGSYNSPLHF.

As DNA, the CDR3 is TGTGCCAGCAGCTTAGTCCAGCGGGAGAATGGAGATACGCAGTATTTT. Protein: CASSLVQRENGDTQYF. This rearrangement joins TRBV7-9 to TRBJ2-3, with 8 bases lining up with TRBD2. CDR1 and CDR2 (germline): SEHNR, FQNEAQ (reference sequence). CDR3 length: 16 amino acids. Unmatched junction bases numbered 8, after V lost 1 base and J lost 5 bases.

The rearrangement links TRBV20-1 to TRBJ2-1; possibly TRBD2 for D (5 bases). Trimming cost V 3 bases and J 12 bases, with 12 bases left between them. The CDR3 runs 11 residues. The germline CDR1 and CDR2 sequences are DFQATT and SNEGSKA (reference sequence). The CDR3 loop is CSARGAARQFF. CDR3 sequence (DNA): TGCAGTGCTAGGGGAGCGGCTCGGCAGTTCTTC.

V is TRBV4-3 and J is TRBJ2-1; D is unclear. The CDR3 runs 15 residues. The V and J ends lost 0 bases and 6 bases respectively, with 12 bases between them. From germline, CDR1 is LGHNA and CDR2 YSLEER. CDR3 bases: TGCGCCAGCAGCCAAGATCTATTTTCCCCCAATGAGCAGTTCTTC. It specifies CASSQDLFSPNEQFF.

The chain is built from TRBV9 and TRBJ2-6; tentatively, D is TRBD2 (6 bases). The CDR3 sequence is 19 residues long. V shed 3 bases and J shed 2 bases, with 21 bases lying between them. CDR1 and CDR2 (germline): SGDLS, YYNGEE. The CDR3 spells CASSGPRDPSQAGANVLTF. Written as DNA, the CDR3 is TGTGCCAGCAGCGGCCCGCGGGACCCCTCTCAAGCTGGGGCCAACGTCCTGACTTTC.

CDR3 loop: CASSGQGAKNIQYF. In DNA form, the CDR3 reads TGTGCCAGTAGCGGACAGGGAGCCAAAAACATTCAGTACTTC. V is TRBV19 and J is TRBJ2-4, with 8 nucleotides matching TRBD1. The CDR3 consists of 14 residues. Trimming took 6 bases from V and 0 from J; bases not matched to a gene: 1. The germline CDR1 and CDR2 sequences are LNHDA and SQIVND (reference sequence).

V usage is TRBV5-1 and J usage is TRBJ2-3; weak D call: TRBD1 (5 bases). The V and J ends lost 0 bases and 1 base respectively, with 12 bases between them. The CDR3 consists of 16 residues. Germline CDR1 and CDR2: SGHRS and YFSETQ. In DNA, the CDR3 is TGCGCCAGCAGCTTGGCCAACAGGTTCCGCACAGATACGCAGTATTTT. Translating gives CASSLANRFRTDTQYF.

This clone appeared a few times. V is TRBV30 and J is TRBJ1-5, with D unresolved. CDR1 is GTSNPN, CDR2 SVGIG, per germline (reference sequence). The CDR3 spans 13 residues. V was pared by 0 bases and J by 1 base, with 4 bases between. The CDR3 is CAWSVASNQPQHF. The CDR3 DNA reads TGTGCCTGGAGTGTAGCGAGCAATCAGCCCCAGCATTTT.

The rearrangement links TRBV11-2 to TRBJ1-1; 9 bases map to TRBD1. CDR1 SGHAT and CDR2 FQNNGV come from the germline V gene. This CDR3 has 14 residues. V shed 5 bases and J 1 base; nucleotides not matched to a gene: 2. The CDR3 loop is CASSVDRGNTEAFF. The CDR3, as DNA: TGTGCCAGCAGCGTGGACAGGGGGAACACTGAAGCTTTCTTT.

CDR3 sequence reads: CASSIGTGFRQPQHF. In DNA form, the CDR3 reads TGTGCCAGCAGCATCGGGACAGGGTTTCGTCAGCCCCAGCATTTT. This chain joins TRBV9 and TRBJ1-5, with TRBD1 identical over 9 bases. The CDR3 runs 15 residues. The J segment lost 6 bases and the V segment lost 4 bases, leaving 8 bases of the junction unmatched. CDR1 is SGDLS and CDR2 is YYNGEE in the germline V gene.

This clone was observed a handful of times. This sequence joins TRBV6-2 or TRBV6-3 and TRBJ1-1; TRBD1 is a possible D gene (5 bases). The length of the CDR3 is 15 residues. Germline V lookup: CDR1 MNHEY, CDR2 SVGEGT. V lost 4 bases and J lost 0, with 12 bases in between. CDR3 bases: TGTGCCAGCAGTTTTGACAGCATCATGAACACTGAAGCTTTCTTT. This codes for CASSFDSIMNTEAFF.

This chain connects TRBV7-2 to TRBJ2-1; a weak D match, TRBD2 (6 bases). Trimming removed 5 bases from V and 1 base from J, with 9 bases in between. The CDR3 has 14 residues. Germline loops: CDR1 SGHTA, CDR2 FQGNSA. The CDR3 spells CASSPGLSYNEQFF. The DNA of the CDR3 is TGTGCCAGCAGCCCGGGACTGTCCTACAATGAGCAGTTCTTC.

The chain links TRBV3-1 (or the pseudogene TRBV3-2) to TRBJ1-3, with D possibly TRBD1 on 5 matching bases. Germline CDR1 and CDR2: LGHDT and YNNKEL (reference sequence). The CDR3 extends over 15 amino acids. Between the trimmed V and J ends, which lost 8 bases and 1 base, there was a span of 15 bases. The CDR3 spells CASSGLDISGNTIYF. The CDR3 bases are TGTGCCAGCTCGGGCCTGGACATTTCTGGAAACACCATATATTTT.

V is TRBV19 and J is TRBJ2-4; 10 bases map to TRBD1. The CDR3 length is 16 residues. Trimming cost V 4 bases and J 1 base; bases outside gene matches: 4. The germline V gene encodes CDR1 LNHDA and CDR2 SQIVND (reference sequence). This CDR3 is CASSTGQGMAKNIQYF. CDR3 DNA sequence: TGTGCCAGTAGTACGGGACAGGGGATGGCCAAAAACATTCAGTACTTC.

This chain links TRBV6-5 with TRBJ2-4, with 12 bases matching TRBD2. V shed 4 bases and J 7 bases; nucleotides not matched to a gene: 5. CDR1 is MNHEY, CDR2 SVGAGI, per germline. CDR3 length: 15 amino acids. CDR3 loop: CASSSGTSGRNIQYF. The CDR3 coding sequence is TGTGCCAGCAGTTCCGGGACTAGCGGGCGTAACATTCAGTACTTC.

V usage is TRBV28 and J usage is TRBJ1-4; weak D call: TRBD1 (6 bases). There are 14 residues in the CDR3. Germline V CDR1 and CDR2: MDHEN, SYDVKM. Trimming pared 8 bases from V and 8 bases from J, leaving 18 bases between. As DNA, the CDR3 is TGTGCCAGCGGGGAGGGGGAGGTTGGGGAAAAACTGTTTTTT. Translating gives CASGEGEVGEKLFF.

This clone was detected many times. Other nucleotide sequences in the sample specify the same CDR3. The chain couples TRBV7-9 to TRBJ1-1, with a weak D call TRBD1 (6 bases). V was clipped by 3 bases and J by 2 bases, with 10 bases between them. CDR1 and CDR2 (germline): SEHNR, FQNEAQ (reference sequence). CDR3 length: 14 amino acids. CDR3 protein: CASSLGRGNTEAFF. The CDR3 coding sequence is TGTGCCAGCAGCTTGGGCAGGGGAAACACTGAAGCTTTCTTT.

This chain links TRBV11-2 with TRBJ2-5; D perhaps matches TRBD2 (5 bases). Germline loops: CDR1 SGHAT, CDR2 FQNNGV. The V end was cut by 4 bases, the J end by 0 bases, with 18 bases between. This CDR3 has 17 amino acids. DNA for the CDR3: TGTGCCAGCAGCTATAGCGCGGCAGCCCTCAACCAAGAGACCCAGTACTTC. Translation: CASSYSAAALNQETQYF.

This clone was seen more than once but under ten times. The CDR3 DNA reads as TGTGCCAGCAGCTTGCTGACGGGGGGCGGGTACGAGCAGTACTTC. Its protein is CASSLLTGGGYEQYF. The V gene is TRBV7-2, the J gene TRBJ2-7, with D tentatively TRBD2 (7 bases). The ends were cut back, 3 bases at V and 4 bases at J, with 16 bases in the middle. The CDR3 is 15 residues long. Germline CDR1 SGHTA, CDR2 FQGNSA.

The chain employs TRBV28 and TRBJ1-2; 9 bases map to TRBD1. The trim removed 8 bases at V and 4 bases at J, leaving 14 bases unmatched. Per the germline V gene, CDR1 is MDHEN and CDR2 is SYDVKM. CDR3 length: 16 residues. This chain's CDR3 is CASRDTGGSVGYGYTF. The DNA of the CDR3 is TGTGCCAGCCGAGATACAGGGGGCTCGGTAGGCTATGGCTACACCTTC.